These T cell receptor beta chains were read from a single sample in a study of metastatic and nonmetastatic thyroid tumors. Using MiXCR, TCRdb reanalyzed the PCR reads. Of over 25,000 clones in the sample, more than 15% were seen once. Material for sequencing was blood. Source of these receptors: a female donor with papillary thyroid cancer or a benign thyroid nodule (not recorded which). Some clones in this sample may be carry-over from other donors' samples. CDR3s include the opening cysteine and the closing phenylalanine or tryptophan. The order of the fields is clone size, CDR3 length, V gene, J gene, D gene, CDR3 protein, CDR3 DNA. A D gene is named only where the DNA matches it firmly. Clone size appears in some rows only: once, few, many, or a class for an expanded clone.

abundance: medium-sized
len: 14
v_gene: TRBV28
j_gene: TRBJ2-7
d_gene: -
CDR3aa: CASSLEAMKDEQYF
CDR3nt: TGTGCCAGCAGTTTGGAGGCCATGAAGGACGAGCAGTACTTC

abundance: medium-sized
len: 15
v_gene: TRBV28
j_gene: TRBJ2-3
d_gene: -
CDR3aa: CASRPGPGLADTQYF
CDR3nt: TGTGCCAGCAGGCCCGGACCGGGTCTGGCAGATACGCAGTATTTT

abundance: -
len: 18
v_gene: TRBV24-1
j_gene: TRBJ2-3
d_gene: -
CDR3aa: CATSDPIGAVEATDTQYF
CDR3nt: TGTGCCACCAGTGATCCCATTGGGGCGGTAGAGGCAACAGATACGCAGTATTTT

abundance: many
len: 13
v_gene: TRBV30
j_gene: TRBJ2-7
d_gene: -
CDR3aa: CAWSRDPISEQYF
CDR3nt: TGTGCCTGGTCCCGGGACCCTATTAGCGAGCAGTACTTC

abundance: many
len: 16
v_gene: TRBV6-1
j_gene: TRBJ2-2
d_gene: TRBD1
CDR3aa: CASRWAGQGRTGELFF
CDR3nt: TGTGCCAGCAGGTGGGCAGGACAGGGACGCACCGGGGAGCTGTTTTTT

abundance: few
len: 15
v_gene: TRBV27
j_gene: TRBJ1-6
d_gene: -
CDR3aa: CASSPDRSYNSALHF
CDR3nt: TGTGCCAGCAGCCCGGACCGCTCCTATAATTCAGCCCTACACTTT

abundance: many
len: 15
v_gene: TRBV6-1
j_gene: TRBJ2-5
d_gene: -
CDR3aa: CASSPFVGALETQYF
CDR3nt: TGTGCCAGCAGCCCTTTTGTGGGGGCTTTAGAGACCCAGTACTTC

abundance: many
len: 14
v_gene: TRBV3-1
j_gene: TRBJ1-1
d_gene: -
CDR3aa: CASSQGLGGTEAFF
CDR3nt: TGTGCCAGCAGCCAAGGTCTCGGGGGCACTGAAGCTTTCTTT

abundance: medium-sized
len: 13
v_gene: TRBV2
j_gene: TRBJ2-7
d_gene: -
CDR3aa: CASSEGFDVGQYF
CDR3nt: TGTGCCAGCAGTGAGGGGTTTGATGTAGGGCAGTACTTC

abundance: once
len: 14
v_gene: TRBV5-1
j_gene: TRBJ2-3
d_gene: -
CDR3aa: CASSLGFSTDTQYF
CDR3nt: TGCGCCAGCAGCCTGGGATTTTCCACAGATACGCAGTATTTT

abundance: few
len: 11
v_gene: TRBV6-1
j_gene: TRBJ2-1
d_gene: -
CDR3aa: CAIYSYNEQFF
CDR3nt: TGTGCCATTTATTCCTACAATGAGCAGTTCTTT

abundance: -
len: 14
v_gene: TRBV20-1
j_gene: TRBJ1-1
d_gene: -
CDR3aa: CSARDNGGHTEAFF
CDR3nt: TGCAGTGCTAGAGATAACGGGGGCCACACTGAAGCTTTCTTT

abundance: many
len: 16
v_gene: TRBV28
j_gene: TRBJ2-1
d_gene: -
CDR3aa: CASSLSLRELTSEQFF
CDR3nt: TGTGCCAGCAGTCTAAGCTTACGGGAGCTAACCAGTGAGCAGTTCTTC

abundance: many
len: 18
v_gene: TRBV12-5
j_gene: TRBJ1-1
d_gene: -
CDR3aa: CASGLEPSGSSGNTEAFF
CDR3nt: TGTGCTAGTGGTTTGGAGCCCTCCGGGAGCTCGGGAAACACTGAAGCTTTCTTT

abundance: many
len: 13
v_gene: TRBV30
j_gene: TRBJ1-1
d_gene: -
CDR3aa: CAWSTRENTEAFF
CDR3nt: TGTGCCTGGAGTACGAGGGAAAACACTGAAGCTTTCTTT

abundance: many
len: 13
v_gene: TRBV11-2
j_gene: TRBJ2-7
d_gene: -
CDR3aa: CASSFETRYEQYF
CDR3nt: TGTGCCAGCAGCTTCGAGACAAGATACGAGCAGTACTTC

abundance: -
len: 13
v_gene: TRBV11-3
j_gene: TRBJ1-1
d_gene: -
CDR3aa: CASSLSRWTEAFF
CDR3nt: TGTGCCAGCAGCTTATCTCGCTGGACTGAAGCTTTCTTT

abundance: many
len: 15
v_gene: TRBV12-3/TRBV12-4
j_gene: TRBJ1-1
d_gene: -
CDR3aa: CASSFRGPRNTEAFF
CDR3nt: TGTGCCAGCAGTTTCAGAGGTCCACGGAACACTGAAGCTTTCTTT

abundance: -
len: 12
v_gene: TRBV6-1
j_gene: TRBJ2-2
d_gene: -
CDR3aa: CASIRVRGELSF
CDR3nt: TGTGCCAGCATTCGAGTTCGCGGGGAGCTGTCTTTT

abundance: many
len: 15
v_gene: TRBV7-9
j_gene: TRBJ1-1
d_gene: -
CDR3aa: CASSLVGQMNTEAFF
CDR3nt: TGTGCCAGCAGCTTAGTTGGACAGATGAACACTGAAGCTTTCTTT

abundance: -
len: 12
v_gene: TRBV3-1
j_gene: TRBJ2-5
d_gene: -
CDR3aa: CASSLDEETQYF
CDR3nt: TGTGCCAGCAGCCTTGATGAGGAGACCCAGTACTTC

abundance: many
len: 16
v_gene: TRBV5-1
j_gene: TRBJ2-6
d_gene: -
CDR3aa: CASSTTPGSGANVLTF
CDR3nt: TGCGCCAGCAGCACAACTCCAGGGTCTGGGGCCAACGTCCTGACTTTC